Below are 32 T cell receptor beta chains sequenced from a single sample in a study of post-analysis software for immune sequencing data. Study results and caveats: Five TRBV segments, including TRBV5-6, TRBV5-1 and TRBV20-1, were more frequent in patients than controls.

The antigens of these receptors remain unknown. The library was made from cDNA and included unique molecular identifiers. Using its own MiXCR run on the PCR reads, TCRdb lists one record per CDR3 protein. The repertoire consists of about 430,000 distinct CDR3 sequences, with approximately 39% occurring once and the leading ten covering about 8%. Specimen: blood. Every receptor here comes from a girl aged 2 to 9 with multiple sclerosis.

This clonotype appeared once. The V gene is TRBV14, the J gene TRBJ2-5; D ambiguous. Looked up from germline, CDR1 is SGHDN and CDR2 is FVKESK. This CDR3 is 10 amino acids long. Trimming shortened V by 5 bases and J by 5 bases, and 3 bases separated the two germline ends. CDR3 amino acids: CASSMETQYF. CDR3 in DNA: TGTGCCAGCAGCATGGAGACCCAGTACTTC.

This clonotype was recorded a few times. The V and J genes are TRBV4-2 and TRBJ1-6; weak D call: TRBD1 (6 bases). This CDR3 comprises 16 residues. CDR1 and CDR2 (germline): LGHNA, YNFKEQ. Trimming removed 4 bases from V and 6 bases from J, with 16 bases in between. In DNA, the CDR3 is TGTGCCAGCAGCCGCGAAGGGACACCGGTTAATTCACCCCTCCACTTT. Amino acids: CASSREGTPVNSPLHF.

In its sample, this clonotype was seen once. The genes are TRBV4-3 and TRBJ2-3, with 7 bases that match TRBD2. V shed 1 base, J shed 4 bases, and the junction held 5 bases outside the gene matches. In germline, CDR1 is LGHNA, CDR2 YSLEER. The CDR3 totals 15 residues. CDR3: CASSQAAGLADTQYF. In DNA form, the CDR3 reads TGCGCCAGCAGCCAAGCAGCGGGACTGGCAGATACGCAGTATTTT.

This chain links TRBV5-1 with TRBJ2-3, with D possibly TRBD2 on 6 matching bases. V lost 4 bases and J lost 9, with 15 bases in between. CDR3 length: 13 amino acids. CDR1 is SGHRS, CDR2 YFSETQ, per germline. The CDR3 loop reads CASSHTGLRTQYF. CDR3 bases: TGCGCCAGCAGCCATACAGGACTACGAACGCAGTATTTT.

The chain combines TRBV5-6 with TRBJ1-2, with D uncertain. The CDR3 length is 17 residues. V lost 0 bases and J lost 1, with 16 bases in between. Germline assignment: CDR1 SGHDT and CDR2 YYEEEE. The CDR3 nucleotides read TGTGCCAGCAGCTTGGTACGGAACCCGGGAGATAACTATGGCTACACCTTC. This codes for CASSLVRNPGDNYGYTF.

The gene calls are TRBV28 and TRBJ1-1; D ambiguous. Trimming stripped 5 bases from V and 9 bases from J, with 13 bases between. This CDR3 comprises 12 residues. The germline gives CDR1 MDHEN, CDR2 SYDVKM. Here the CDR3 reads CASSPQLPQAFF. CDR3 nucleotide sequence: TGTGCCAGCAGTCCACAGTTACCACAAGCTTTCTTT. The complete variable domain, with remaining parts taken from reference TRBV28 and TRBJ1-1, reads DVKVTQSSRYLVKRTGEKVFLECVQDMDHENMFWYRQDPGLGLRLIYFSYDVKMKEKGDIPEGYSVSREKKERFSLILESASTNQTSMYLCASSPQLPQAFFGQGTRLTVV.

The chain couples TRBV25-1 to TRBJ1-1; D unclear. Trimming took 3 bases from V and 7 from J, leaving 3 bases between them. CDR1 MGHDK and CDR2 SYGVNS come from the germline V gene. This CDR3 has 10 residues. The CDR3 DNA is TGTGCCAGCAGTGAGGGTGAAGCTTTCTTT. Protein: CASSEGEAFF.

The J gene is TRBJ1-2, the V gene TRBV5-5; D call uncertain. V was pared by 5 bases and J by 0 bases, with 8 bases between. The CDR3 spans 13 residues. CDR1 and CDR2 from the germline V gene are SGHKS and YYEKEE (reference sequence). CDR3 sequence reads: CASRKDTNYGYTF. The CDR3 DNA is TGTGCCAGCAGGAAAGACACTAACTATGGCTACACCTTC.

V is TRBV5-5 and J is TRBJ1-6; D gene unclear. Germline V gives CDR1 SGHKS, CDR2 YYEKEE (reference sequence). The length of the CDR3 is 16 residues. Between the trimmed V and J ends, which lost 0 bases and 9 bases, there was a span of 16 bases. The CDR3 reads CASSLAGMAAFSPLHF. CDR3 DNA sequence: TGTGCCAGCAGCTTGGCCGGGATGGCAGCCTTTTCACCCCTCCACTTT. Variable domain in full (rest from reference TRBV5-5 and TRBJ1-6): DAGVTQSPTHLIKTRGQQVTLRCSPISGHKSVSWYQQVLGQGPQFIFQYYEKEERGRGNFPDRFSARQFPNYSSELNVNALLLGDSALYLCASSLAGMAAFSPLHFGNGTRLTVT.

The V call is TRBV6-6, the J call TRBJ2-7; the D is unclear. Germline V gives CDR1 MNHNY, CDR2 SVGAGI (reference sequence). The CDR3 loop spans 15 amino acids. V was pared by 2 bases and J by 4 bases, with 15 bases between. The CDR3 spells CASSYGAVVRYEQYF. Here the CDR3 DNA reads TGTGCCAGCAGTTACGGTGCAGTCGTAAGATACGAGCAGTACTTC.

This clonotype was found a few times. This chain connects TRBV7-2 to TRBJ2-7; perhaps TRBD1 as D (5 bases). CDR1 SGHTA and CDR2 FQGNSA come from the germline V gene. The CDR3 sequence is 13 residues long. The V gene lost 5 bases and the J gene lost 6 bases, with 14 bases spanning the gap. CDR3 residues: CASSPRELREQYF. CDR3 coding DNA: TGTGCCAGCAGCCCCAGGGAATTACGCGAGCAGTACTTC.

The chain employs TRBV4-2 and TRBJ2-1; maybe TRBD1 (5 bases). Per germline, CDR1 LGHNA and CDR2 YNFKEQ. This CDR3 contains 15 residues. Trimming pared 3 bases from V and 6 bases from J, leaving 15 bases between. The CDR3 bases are TGTGCCAGCAGCCAGACTTGGGGCAGTCGCAATGAGCAGTTCTTC. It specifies CASSQTWGSRNEQFF.

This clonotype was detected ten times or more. The CDR3, as DNA: TGTGCCAGCGGACAAGAGACCCAGTACTTC. Protein: CASGQETQYF. The chain recombines TRBV27 with TRBJ2-5; D remains ambiguous. V lost 8 bases and J lost 2, with 3 bases in between. The CDR3 sequence is 10 residues long. Germline V lookup: CDR1 MNHEY, CDR2 SMNVEV (reference sequence).

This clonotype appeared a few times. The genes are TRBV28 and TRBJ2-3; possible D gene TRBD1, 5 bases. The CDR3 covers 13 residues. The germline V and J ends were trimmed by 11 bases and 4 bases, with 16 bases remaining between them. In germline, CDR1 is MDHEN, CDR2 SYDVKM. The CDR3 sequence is CASGHPGSDTQYF. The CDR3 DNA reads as TGTGCCTCCGGACACCCCGGTTCAGATACGCAGTATTTT.

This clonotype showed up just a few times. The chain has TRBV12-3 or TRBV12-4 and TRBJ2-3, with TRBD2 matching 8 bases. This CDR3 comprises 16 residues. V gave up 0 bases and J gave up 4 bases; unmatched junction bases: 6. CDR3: CASSLALGLVADTQYF. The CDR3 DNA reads TGTGCCAGCAGTTTAGCGCTGGGACTAGTTGCAGATACGCAGTATTTT.

The CDR3 sequence: CASKTGQGITYNSPLHF. Here the CDR3 DNA reads TGTGCCAGCAAAACTGGACAGGGGATCACCTATAATTCACCCCTCCACTTT. V and J are TRBV28 and TRBJ1-6; 9 bases line up with TRBD1. Trimming removed 7 bases from V and 2 bases from J; junction bases left unmatched: 9. Germline V lookup: CDR1 MDHEN, CDR2 SYDVKM. The CDR3 loop spans 17 amino acids.

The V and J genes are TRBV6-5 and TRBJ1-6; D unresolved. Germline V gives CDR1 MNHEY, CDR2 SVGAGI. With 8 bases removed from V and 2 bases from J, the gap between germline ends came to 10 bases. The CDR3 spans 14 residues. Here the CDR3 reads CASGLGAYNSPLHF. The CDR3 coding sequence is TGTGCCAGCGGCCTGGGCGCCTATAATTCACCCCTCCACTTT.

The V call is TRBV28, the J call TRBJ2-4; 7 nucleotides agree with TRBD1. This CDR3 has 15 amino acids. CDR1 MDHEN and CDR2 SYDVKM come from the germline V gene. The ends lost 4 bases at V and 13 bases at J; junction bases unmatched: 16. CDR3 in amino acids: CASSSSGQPSEEQYF. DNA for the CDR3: TGTGCCAGCAGTTCGTCGGGACAGCCTTCGGAAGAGCAGTACTTC.

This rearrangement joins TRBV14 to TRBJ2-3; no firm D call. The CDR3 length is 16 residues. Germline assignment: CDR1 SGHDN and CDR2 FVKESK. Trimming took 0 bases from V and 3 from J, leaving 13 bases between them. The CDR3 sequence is CASSQDPRIWTDTQYF. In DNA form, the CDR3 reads TGTGCCAGCAGCCAAGATCCTCGGATATGGACAGATACGCAGTATTTT.

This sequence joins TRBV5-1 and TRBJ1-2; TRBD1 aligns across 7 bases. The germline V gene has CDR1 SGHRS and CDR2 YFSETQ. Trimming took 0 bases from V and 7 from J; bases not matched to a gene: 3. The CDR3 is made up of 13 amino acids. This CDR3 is CASSLGQGAGYTF. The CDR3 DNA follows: TGCGCCAGCAGCTTGGGACAGGGTGCTGGCTACACCTTC.

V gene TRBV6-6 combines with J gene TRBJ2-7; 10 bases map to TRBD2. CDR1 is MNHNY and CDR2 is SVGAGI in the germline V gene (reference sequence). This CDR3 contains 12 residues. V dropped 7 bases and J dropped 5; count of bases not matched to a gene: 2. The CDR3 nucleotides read TGTGCCAGCACTAGCGGGGGAAACGAGCAGTACTTC. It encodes CASTSGGNEQYF.

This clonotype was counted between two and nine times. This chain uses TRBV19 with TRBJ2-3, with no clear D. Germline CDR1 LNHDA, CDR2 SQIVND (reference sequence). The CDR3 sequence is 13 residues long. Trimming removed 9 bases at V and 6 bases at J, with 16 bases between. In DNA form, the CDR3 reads TGTGCCAGCGCAGCCAGAACTTCCGATACGCAGTATTTT. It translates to CASAARTSDTQYF.

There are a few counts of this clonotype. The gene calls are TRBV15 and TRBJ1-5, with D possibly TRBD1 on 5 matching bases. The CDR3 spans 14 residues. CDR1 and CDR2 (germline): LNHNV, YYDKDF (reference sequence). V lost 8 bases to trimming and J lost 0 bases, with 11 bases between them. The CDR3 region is CATGGYPSNQPQHF. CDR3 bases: TGTGCCACCGGGGGATACCCTAGCAATCAGCCCCAGCATTTT.

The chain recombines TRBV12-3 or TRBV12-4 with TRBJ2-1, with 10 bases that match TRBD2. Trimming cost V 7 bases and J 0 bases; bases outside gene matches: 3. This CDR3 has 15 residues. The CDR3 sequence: CASTGLASSYNEQFF. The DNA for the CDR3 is TGTGCCAGCACGGGACTAGCGAGCTCCTACAATGAGCAGTTCTTC.

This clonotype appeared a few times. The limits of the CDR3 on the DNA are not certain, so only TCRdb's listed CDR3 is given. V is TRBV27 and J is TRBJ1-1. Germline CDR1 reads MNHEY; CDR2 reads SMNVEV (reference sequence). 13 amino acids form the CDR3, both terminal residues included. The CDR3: CASSSSALERAFF.

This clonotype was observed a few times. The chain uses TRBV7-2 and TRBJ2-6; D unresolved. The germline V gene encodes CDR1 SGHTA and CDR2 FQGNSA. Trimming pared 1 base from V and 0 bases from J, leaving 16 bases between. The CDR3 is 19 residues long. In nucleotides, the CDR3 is TGTGCCAGCAGCTTAGTATGGCACGGGTCCTTCTCTGGGGCCAACGTCCTGACTTTC. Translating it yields CASSLVWHGSFSGANVLTF. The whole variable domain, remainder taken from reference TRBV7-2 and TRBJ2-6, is GAGVSQSPSNKVTEKGKDVELRCDPISGHTALYWYRQSLGQGLEFLIYFQGNSAPDKSGLPSDRFSAERTGGSVSTLTIQRTQQEDSAVYLCASSLVWHGSFSGANVLTFGAGSRLTVL.

The CDR3 DNA reads as TGTGCCAGCGCCTTCAGGGGGCAAATCTCACCCCTCCACTTT. Translating gives CASAFRGQISPLHF. This chain links TRBV12-3 or TRBV12-4 with TRBJ1-6, with 8 positions matching TRBD1. CDR3 length: 14 amino acids. The V gene end was trimmed by 8 bases and the J gene end by 10 bases; junction bases not matched to a gene: 10.

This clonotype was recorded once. The CDR3 DNA is TGTGCCAGCCCACACCGGGACAGGGGTAGTGATGAGCAGTTCTTC. Amino acids: CASPHRDRGSDEQFF. The genes are TRBV2 and TRBJ2-1, with TRBD1 matching over 10 bases. Germline V gene sequence: CDR1 SNHLY, CDR2 FYNNEI. J lost 8 bases, V lost 8 bases, and 12 bases had no gene match. The CDR3 length is 15 residues.

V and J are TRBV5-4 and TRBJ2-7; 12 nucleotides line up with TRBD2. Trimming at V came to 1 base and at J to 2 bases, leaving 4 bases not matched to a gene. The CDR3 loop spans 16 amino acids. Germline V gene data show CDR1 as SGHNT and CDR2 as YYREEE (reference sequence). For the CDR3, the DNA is TGTGCCAGCAGCTTGACTAGCGGGAGGCTCACCTACGAGCAGTACTTC. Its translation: CASSLTSGRLTYEQYF.

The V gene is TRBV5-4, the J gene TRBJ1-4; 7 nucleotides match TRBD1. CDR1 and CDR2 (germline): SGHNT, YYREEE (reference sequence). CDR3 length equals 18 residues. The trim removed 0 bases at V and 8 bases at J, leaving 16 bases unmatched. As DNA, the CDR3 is TGTGCCAGCAGCTTGGGGACGAGACAGGGAACCCGCGGGGAAAAACTGTTTTTT. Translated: CASSLGTRQGTRGEKLFF.

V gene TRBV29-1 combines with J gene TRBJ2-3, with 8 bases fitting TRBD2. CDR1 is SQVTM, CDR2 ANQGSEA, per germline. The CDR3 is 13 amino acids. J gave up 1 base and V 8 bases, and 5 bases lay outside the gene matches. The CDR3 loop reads CSYGAGGTDTQYF. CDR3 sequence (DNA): TGCAGCTATGGAGCGGGAGGCACAGATACGCAGTATTTT.

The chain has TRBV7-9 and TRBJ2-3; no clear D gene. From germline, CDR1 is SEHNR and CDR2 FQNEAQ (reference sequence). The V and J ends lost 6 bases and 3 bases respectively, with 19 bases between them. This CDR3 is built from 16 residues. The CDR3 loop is CASRSGPSSSTDTQYF. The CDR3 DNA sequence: TGTGCCAGCAGGTCCGGGCCAAGTAGCTCTACAGATACGCAGTATTTT.